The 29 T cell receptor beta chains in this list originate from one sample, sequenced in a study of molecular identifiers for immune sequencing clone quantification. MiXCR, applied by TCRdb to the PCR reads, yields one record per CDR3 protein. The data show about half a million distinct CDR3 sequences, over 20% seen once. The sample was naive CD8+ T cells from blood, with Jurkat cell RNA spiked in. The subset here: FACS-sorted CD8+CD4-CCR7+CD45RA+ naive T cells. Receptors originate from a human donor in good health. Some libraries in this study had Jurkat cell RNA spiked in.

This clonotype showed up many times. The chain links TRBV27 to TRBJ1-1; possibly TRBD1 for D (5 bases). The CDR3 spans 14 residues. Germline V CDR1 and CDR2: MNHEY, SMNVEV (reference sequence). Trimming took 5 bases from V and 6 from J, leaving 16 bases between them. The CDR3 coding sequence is TGTGCCAGCAGTCCCTCCGCAGGGAGGCCTGAAGCTTTCTTT. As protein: CASSPSAGRPEAFF.

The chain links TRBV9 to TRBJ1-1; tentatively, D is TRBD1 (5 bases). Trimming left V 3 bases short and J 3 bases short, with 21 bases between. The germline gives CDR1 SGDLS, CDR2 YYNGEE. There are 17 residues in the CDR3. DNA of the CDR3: TGTGCCAGCAGCGCCGGGGCAGGGTCGTCGGAAGACACTGAAGCTTTCTTT. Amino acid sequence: CASSAGAGSSEDTEAFF.

CDR3 coding DNA: TGCAGTGCTAGAGATCTTTCACTTAGTTCCCCCGGATCTCGTCCCTACGAGCAGTACTTC. Translated: CSARDLSLSSPGSRPYEQYF. The chain carries TRBV20-1 and TRBJ2-7; no definite D call. The CDR3 is 20 residues long. Germline loops: CDR1 DFQATT, CDR2 SNEGSKA (reference sequence). V lost 0 bases and J lost 2, with 29 bases in between.

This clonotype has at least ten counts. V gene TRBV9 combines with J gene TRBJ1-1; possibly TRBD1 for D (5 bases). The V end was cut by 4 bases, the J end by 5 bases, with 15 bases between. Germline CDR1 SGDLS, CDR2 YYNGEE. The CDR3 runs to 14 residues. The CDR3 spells CASSPTGDGTEAFF. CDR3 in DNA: TGTGCCAGCAGCCCCACGGGGGATGGTACTGAAGCTTTCTTT.

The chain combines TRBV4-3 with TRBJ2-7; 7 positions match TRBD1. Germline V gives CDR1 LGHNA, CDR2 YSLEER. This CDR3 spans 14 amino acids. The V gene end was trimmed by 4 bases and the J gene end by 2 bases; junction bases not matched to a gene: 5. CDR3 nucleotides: TGCGCCAGCAGCCGAGCTGACAGGGCCTACGAGCAGTACTTC. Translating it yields CASSRADRAYEQYF.

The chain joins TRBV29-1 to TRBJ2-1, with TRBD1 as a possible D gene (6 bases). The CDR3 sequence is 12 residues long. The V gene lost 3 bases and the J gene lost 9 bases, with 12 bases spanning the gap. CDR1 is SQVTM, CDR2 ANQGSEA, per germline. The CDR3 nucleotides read TGCAGCGTTGATGTGGACAGCGGTGAGCAGTTCTTC. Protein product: CSVDVDSGEQFF.

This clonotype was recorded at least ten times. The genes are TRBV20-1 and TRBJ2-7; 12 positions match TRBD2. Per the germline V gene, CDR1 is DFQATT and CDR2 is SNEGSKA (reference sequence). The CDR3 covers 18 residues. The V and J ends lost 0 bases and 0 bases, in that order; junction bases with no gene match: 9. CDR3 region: CSARDEASGGAGSYEQYF. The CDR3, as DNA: TGCAGTGCTAGAGATGAGGCTAGCGGGGGGGCCGGCTCCTACGAGCAGTACTTC.

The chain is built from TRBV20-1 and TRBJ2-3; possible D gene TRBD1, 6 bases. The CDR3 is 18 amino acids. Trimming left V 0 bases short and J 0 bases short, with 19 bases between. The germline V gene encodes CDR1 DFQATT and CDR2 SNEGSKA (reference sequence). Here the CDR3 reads CSARDRVGQQTSTDTQYF. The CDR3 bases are TGCAGTGCTAGAGATCGGGTCGGACAGCAAACTAGCACAGATACGCAGTATTTT.

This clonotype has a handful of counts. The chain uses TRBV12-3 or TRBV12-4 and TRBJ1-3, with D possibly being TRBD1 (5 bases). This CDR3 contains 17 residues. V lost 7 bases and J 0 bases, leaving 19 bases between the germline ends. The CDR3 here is CASTGAWAGRSGNTIYF. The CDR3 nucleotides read TGTGCCAGCACCGGCGCGTGGGCAGGGCGCTCTGGAAACACCATATATTTT.

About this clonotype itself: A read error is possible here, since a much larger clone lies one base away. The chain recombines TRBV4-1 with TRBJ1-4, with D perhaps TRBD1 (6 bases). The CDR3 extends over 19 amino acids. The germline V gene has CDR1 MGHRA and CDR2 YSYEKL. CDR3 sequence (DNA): TGCGCCAGCAGCCAAGTCGGAGTACTCCAACCGGGACACAATGAAAGACTGTTTTTT. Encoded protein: CASSQVGVLQPGHNERLFF.

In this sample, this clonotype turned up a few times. The CDR3 DNA is TGTGCCAGCACCCTCCCCCCGAACTCCGACTATGGCTACACCTTC. The encoded protein is CASTLPPNSDYGYTF. The J gene is TRBJ1-2, the V gene TRBV7-9; unclear D gene. Trimming pared 7 bases from V and 3 bases from J, leaving 18 bases between. The V gene's germline CDR1 is SEHNR and CDR2 FQNEAQ (reference sequence). The CDR3 extends over 15 amino acids.

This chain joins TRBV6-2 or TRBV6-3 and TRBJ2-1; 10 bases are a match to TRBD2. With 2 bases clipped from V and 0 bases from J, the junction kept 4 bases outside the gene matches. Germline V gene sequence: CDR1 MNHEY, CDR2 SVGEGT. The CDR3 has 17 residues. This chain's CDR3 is CASSYGAGGSSYNEQFF. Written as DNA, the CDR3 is TGTGCCAGCAGTTACGGAGCGGGAGGGAGCTCCTACAATGAGCAGTTCTTC.

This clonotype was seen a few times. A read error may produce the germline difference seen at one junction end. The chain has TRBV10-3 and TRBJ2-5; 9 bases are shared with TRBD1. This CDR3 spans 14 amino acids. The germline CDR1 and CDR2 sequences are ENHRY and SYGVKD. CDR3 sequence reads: CAFRGGDREETQYF. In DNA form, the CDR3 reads TGTGCCTTCAGAGGGGGGGACAGGGAAGAGACCCAGTACTTC.

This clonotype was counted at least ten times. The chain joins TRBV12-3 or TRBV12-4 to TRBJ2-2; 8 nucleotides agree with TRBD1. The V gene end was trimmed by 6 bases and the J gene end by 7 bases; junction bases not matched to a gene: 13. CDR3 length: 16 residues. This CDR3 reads CASSPEIVRGLGELFF. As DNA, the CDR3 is TGTGCCAGCAGCCCCGAAATTGTCAGGGGGCTCGGGGAGCTGTTTTTT.

The CDR3 protein is CATSDLSSPSSYNEQFF. In nucleotides, the CDR3 is TGTGCCACCAGTGATTTGAGCTCTCCCAGCTCCTACAATGAGCAGTTCTTC. The chain couples TRBV24-1 to TRBJ2-1; D is unresolved. Germline V gene sequence: CDR1 KGHDR, CDR2 SFDVKD. CDR3 length: 17 residues. The V end was cut by 0 bases, the J end by 0 bases, with 11 bases between.

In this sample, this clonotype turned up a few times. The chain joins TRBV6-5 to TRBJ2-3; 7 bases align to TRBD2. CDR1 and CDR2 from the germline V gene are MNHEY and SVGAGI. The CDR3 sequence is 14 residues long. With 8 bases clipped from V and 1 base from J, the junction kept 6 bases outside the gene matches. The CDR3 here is CASWEGLGTDTQYF. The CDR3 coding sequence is TGTGCCAGCTGGGAGGGGTTAGGCACAGATACGCAGTATTTT.

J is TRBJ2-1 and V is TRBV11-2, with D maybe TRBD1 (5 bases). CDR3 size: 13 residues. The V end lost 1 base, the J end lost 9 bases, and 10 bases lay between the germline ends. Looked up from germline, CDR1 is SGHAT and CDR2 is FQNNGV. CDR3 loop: CASSLVRGLEQFF. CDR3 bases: TGTGCCAGCAGCTTAGTAAGGGGTCTTGAGCAGTTCTTC.

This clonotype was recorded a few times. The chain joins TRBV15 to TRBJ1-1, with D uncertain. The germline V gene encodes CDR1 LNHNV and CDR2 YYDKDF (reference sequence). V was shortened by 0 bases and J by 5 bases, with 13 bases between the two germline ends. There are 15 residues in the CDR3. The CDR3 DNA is TGTGCCACCAGCAGAGATCGAAACAGCGGAACTGAAGCTTTCTTT. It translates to CATSRDRNSGTEAFF.

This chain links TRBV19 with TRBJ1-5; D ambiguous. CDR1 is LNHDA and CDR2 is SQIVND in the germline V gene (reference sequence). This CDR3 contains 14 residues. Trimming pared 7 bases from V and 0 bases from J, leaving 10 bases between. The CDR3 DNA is TGTGCCAGTAAAATGGGTAATAGCAATCAGCCCCAGCATTTT. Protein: CASKMGNSNQPQHF.

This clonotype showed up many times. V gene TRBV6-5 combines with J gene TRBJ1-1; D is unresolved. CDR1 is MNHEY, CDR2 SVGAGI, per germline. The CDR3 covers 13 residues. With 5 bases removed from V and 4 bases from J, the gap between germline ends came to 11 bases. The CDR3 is CASSPADSTEAFF. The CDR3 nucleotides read TGTGCCAGCAGTCCTGCGGACTCCACTGAAGCTTTCTTT.

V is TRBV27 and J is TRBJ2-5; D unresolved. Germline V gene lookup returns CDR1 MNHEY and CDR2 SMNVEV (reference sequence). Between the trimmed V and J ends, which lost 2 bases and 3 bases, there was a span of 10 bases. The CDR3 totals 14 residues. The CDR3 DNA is TGTGCCAGCAGTTTAAATAATCTTGAAGAGACCCAGTACTTC. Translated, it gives CASSLNNLEETQYF.

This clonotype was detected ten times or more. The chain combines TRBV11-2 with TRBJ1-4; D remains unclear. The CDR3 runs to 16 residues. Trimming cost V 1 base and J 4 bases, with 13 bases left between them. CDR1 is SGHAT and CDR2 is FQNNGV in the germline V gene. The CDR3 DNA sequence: TGTGCCAGCAGCTTAGGGTTGGCACGTAATAATGAAAAACTGTTTTTT. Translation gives CASSLGLARNNEKLFF.

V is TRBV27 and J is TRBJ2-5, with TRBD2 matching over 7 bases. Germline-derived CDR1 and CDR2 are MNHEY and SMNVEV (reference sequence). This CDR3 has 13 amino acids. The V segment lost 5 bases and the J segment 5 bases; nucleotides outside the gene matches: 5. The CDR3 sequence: CASSERGGETQYF. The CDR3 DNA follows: TGTGCCAGCAGTGAGCGGGGCGGGGAGACCCAGTACTTC.

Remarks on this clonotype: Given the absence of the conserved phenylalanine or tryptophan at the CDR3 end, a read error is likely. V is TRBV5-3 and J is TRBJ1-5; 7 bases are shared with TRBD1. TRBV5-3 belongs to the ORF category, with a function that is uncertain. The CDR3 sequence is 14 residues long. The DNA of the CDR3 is TGTGCCAGCAGCTTGGGACAGCTCAATCAGCCCCAGCATATT. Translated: CASSLGQLNQPQHI.

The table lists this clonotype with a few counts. CDR3 bases: TGTGCCAGCAGTTACTCTACAGAGGTTGCAACTAATGAAAAACTGTTTTTT. Translating it yields CASSYSTEVATNEKLFF. This sequence joins TRBV6-5 and TRBJ1-4, with D hard to call. The germline V gene encodes CDR1 MNHEY and CDR2 SVGAGI. The CDR3 spans 17 residues. V gave up 0 bases and J gave up 0 bases, with 11 bases separating them.

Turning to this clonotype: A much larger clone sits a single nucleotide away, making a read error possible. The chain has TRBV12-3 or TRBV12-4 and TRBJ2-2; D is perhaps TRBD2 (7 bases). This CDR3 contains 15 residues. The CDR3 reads CASSLTGGPIGELSF. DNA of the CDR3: TGTGCCAGCAGTTTAACCGGGGGGCCGATCGGGGAGCTGTCTTTT.

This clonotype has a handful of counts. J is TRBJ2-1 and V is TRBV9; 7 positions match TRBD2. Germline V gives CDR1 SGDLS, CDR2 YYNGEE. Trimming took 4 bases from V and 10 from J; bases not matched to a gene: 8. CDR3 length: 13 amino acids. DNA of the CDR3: TGTGCCAGCAGCCCTAGCGGAGGGCCAGAGCAGTTCTTC. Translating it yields CASSPSGGPEQFF.

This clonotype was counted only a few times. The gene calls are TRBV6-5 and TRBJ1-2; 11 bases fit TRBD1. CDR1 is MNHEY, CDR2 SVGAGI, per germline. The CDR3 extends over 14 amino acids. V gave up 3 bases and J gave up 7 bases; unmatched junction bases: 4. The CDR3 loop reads CASSYKDRGLGYTF. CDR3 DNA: TGTGCCAGCAGTTATAAGGACAGGGGGCTTGGCTACACCTTC.

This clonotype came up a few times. Here the CDR3 DNA reads TGTGCCAGCAGCCCTCAAGCGGGAGCCAAAAACATTCAGTACTTC. Translating gives CASSPQAGAKNIQYF. This rearrangement joins TRBV13 to TRBJ2-4; perhaps TRBD2 as D (6 bases). With 5 bases removed from V and 0 bases from J, the gap between germline ends came to 11 bases. Germline lookup yields CDR1 PRHDT and CDR2 FYEKMQ (reference sequence). This CDR3 comprises 15 residues.